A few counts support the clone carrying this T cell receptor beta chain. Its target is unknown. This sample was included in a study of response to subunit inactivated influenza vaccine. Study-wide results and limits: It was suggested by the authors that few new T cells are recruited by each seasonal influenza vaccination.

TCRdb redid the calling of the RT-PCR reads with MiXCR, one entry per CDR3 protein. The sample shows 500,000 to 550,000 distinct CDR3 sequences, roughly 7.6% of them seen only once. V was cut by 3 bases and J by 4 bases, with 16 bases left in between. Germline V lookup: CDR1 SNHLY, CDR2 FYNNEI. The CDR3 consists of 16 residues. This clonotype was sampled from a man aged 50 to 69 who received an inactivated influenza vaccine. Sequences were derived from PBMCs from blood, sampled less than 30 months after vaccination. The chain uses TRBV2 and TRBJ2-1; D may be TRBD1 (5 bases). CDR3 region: CASSDSRAGSYNEQFF. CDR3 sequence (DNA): TGTGCCAGCAGTGATTCTCGGGCAGGGTCATACAATGAGCAGTTCTTC.